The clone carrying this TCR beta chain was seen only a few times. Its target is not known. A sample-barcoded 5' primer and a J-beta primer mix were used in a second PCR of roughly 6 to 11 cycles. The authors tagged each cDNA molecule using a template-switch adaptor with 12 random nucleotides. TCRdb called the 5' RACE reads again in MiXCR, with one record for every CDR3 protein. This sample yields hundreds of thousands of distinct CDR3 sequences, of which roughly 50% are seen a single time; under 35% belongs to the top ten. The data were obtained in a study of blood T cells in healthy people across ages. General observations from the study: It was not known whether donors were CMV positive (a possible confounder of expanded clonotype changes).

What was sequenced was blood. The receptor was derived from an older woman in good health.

This CDR3 is CASSLPDGQPQHF. CDR3 bases: TGTGCCAGCAGCTTACCGGACGGCCAGCCCCAGCATTTT. The J gene is TRBJ1-5, the V gene TRBV7-9; D call uncertain. The germline CDR1 and CDR2 sequences are SEHNR and FQNEAQ (reference sequence). The CDR3 has 13 residues. V was trimmed by 2 bases and J by 7 bases, leaving 9 bases between them.